A selection of T cell receptor beta chains follows, all from one sample in a study of OX40 agonist ivuxolimab in advanced cancers. The assay was immunoSEQ multiplex PCR, and TCRdb's table has in-frame clones only and misses some. The sample comprises 45,000 to 55,000 clones, 83% of which are singletons, and approximately 1.1% rests with the top ten. The specimen comprised CD4+ or CD8+ T cells sorted from blood, sampled in a trial of the OX40 agonist ivuxolimab. These receptors all stem from an adult with an advanced solid tumor such as melanoma, head and neck, liver or kidney cancer. Both conserved end residues are part of each CDR3. D genes are given only for firm matches. A row's size may be missing; if present it is once, few, many or a size class.

v_gene	abundance	j_gene	d_gene	CDR3aa	CDR3nt
TRBV7-8	-	TRBJ2-1	TRBD1	CASSLVGGFAYNEQFF	TGTGCCAGCAGCTTAGTAGGGGGCTTTGCCTACAATGAGCAGTTCTTC
TRBV6-5	-	TRBJ1-2	TRBD1	CASRPWTGRGYTF	TGTGCCAGCAGACCCTGGACAGGACGTGGCTACACCTTC
TRBV30	-	TRBJ1-2	TRBD1	CAWRAGTGRMDYGYTF	TGTGCCTGGAGAGCCGGGACAGGGAGAATGGACTATGGCTACACCTTC
TRBV29-1	few	TRBJ2-1	TRBD2	CSASSGGATEQFF	TGCAGCGCATCTAGCGGGGGGGCGACTGAGCAGTTCTTC
TRBV19	few	TRBJ1-6	TRBD1	CASSGQGDSPLHF	TGTGCCAGTAGTGGACAGGGTGATTCACCCCTCCACTTT
TRBV7-2	-	TRBJ1-6	-	CASSLGPGGPNSPLHF	TGTGCCAGCAGCTTAGGTCCCGGGGGGCCGAATTCACCCCTCCACTTT
TRBV6-5	-	TRBJ2-7	TRBD1	CASKGSGQYEQYF	TGTGCCAGCAAAGGATCGGGACAGTACGAGCAGTACTTC
TRBV27	-	TRBJ1-6	-	CASSPRASSYNSPLHF	TGTGCCAGCAGTCCCCGGGCAAGCTCCTATAATTCACCCCTCCACTTT
TRBV7-9	-	TRBJ2-2	-	CASSFLRSGELFF	TGTGCCAGCAGCTTCCTGAGGTCCGGGGAGCTGTTTTTT
TRBV7-6	-	TRBJ2-1	TRBD2	CASSQTSGGSAWKNEQFF	TGTGCCAGCAGCCAAACTAGCGGGGGGTCGGCGTGGAAGAATGAGCAGTTCTTC
TRBV5-4	-	TRBJ2-3	-	CASSSGPTGGTDTQYF	TGTGCCAGCAGCTCCGGACCGACGGGGGGCACAGATACGCAGTATTTT
TRBV7-2	-	TRBJ2-7	TRBD2	CASSPTASGGARNEQYF	TGTGCCAGCAGCCCGACGGCTAGCGGGGGGGCGAGGAACGAGCAGTACTTC
TRBV7-2	-	TRBJ2-3	-	CASSLQGGTDTQYF	TGTGCCAGCAGCTTGCAGGGCGGCACAGATACGCAGTATTTT
TRBV5-1	-	TRBJ2-3	-	CASSTLHPTDTQYF	TGCGCCAGTAGTACCTTGCACCCGACAGATACGCAGTATTTT
TRBV7-2	-	TRBJ1-1	-	CAGGDPMTNTEAFF	TGTGCCGGGGGGGACCCCATGACGAACACTGAAGCTTTCTTT
TRBV2	-	TRBJ1-5	-	CASSYDRNSNQPQHF	TGTGCCAGCAGCTACGACAGAAATAGCAATCAGCCCCAGCATTTT
TRBV6-5	-	TRBJ2-7	TRBD1	CASSSSRQGWEQYF	TGTGCCAGCAGTTCCTCCCGACAGGGATGGGAGCAGTACTTC
TRBV14	-	TRBJ1-2	-	CASSQAGKYTF	TGTGCCAGCAGCCAAGCTGGGAAGTACACCTTC
TRBV6-5	-	TRBJ1-2	TRBD1	CASRPGGSRGYTF	TGTGCCAGCAGACCAGGGGGTTCGCGAGGCTACACCTTC
TRBV7-2	-	TRBJ2-3	TRBD2	CASSPERGGRADTQYF	TGTGCCAGCAGCCCCGAGCGGGGGGGCCGGGCAGATACGCAGTATTTT
TRBV27	-	TRBJ1-2	-	CASSFMADYGYTF	TGTGCCAGCAGTTTCATGGCGGACTATGGCTACACCTTC
TRBV7-2	few	TRBJ2-3	TRBD2	CASSDVSGGASDTQYF	TGTGCCAGCTCCGACGTTAGCGGGGGGGCCTCAGATACGCAGTATTTT
TRBV5-6	-	TRBJ1-2	-	CASSLEGMTVGVTF	TGTGCCAGCAGCCTGGAAGGGATGACCGTGGGGGTCACCTTC
TRBV5-1	-	TRBJ2-7	TRBD2	CASSGTSGSYEQYF	TGCGCCAGCAGCGGGACTAGCGGATCCTACGAGCAGTACTTC
TRBV28	-	TRBJ1-1	-	CASTLHGVGNTEAFF	TGTGCCAGCACCCTACATGGTGTCGGTAACACTGAAGCTTTCTTT
TRBV5-1	once	TRBJ1-2	-	CASSLGTDGPYGYTF	TGCGCCAGCAGCTTGGGGACAGACGGGCCCTATGGCTACACCTTC
TRBV11-3	-	TRBJ2-1	TRBD2	CASSPGLAGINEQFF	TGTGCCAGCAGCCCTGGACTAGCGGGGATCAATGAGCAGTTCTTC
TRBV9	few	TRBJ2-3	-	CASSADAYYGNIEGTQYF	TGTGCCAGCAGCGCAGACGCTTACTATGGCAATATTGAAGGTACGCAGTATTTT
TRBV7-3	-	TRBJ2-3	TRBD2	CASSTGTSGGAGTDTQYF	TGTGCCAGCAGCACCGGGACTAGCGGGGGGGCCGGCACAGATACGCAGTATTTT
TRBV9	-	TRBJ1-6	-	CASSVAYTGIGSPLHF	TGTGCCAGCAGCGTAGCCTATACAGGGATAGGATCACCCCTCCACTTT
TRBV7-9	-	TRBJ2-5	TRBD2	CASGLAEGGETQYF	TGTGCCAGCGGACTAGCGGAAGGAGGAGAGACCCAGTACTTC
TRBV11-3	once	TRBJ2-3	TRBD2	CASSSRVGGGTDTQYF	TGTGCCAGCAGCTCCCGGGTCGGGGGGGGCACAGATACGCAGTATTTT
TRBV23-1	once	TRBJ2-2	-	CASSQSDGNTGELFF	TGCGCCAGCAGTCAATCGGACGGGAACACCGGGGAGCTGTTTTTT
TRBV19	-	TRBJ1-4	-	CASSISGAFEKLFF	TGTGCCAGTAGTATAAGCGGGGCTTTTGAAAAACTGTTTTTT
TRBV14	-	TRBJ2-7	-	CASSHQPYEQYF	TGTGCCAGCAGCCACCAGCCCTACGAGCAGTACTTC
TRBV6-6	-	TRBJ1-4	-	CASSHGGPWEKLFF	TGTGCCAGCAGCCACGGGGGGCCTTGGGAAAAACTGTTTTTT
TRBV4-1	medium-sized	TRBJ2-2	-	CASSQWGHTNTGELFF	TGCGCCAGCAGCCAATGGGGACATACGAACACCGGGGAGCTGTTTTTT
TRBV16	-	TRBJ1-5	-	CASSQSGQGYQPQHF	TGTGCCAGCAGCCAATCCGGTCAGGGATATCAGCCCCAGCATTTT
TRBV5-1	few	TRBJ2-7	-	CASSLVTGYEQYF	TGCGCCAGCAGCTTGGTAACTGGCTACGAGCAGTACTTC
TRBV5-1	few	TRBJ1-2	-	CASSLSGSRNYGYTF	TGCGCCAGCAGCTTGTCGGGGTCGAGGAACTATGGCTACACCTTC
TRBV19	-	TRBJ2-7	-	CASSINIGGAYEQYF	TGTGCCAGTAGTATCAACATTGGGGGTGCCTACGAGCAGTACTTC
TRBV5-1	-	TRBJ2-6	-	CASSPGSGPQSGANVLTF	TGCGCCAGCAGCCCGGGCAGCGGGCCCCAGTCTGGGGCCAACGTCCTGACTTTC
TRBV6-1	-	TRBJ2-7	-	CASRGFGYEQYF	TGTGCCAGCAGGGGGTTTGGCTACGAGCAGTACTTC
TRBV5-1	-	TRBJ2-1	TRBD2	CASSTGTSGYNEQFF	TGCGCCAGCAGCACCGGTACTAGCGGATACAATGAGCAGTTCTTC
TRBV30	-	TRBJ2-3	-	CAWSAGGGTDTQYF	TGTGCCTGGAGTGCTGGGGGTGGCACAGATACGCAGTATTTT
TRBV7-9	-	TRBJ2-3	TRBD1	CASSYSPQGAADTQYF	TGTGCCAGCAGCTACAGCCCCCAGGGGGCCGCAGATACGCAGTATTTT
TRBV18	-	TRBJ2-1	TRBD2	CASSAQTSGGYNEQFF	TGTGCCAGCTCAGCCCAGACTAGCGGGGGATACAATGAGCAGTTCTTC
TRBV5-6	-	TRBJ1-6	-	CASSLGALYNSPLHF	TGTGCCAGCAGCTTGGGTGCCCTCTATAATTCACCCCTCCACTTT